The 11 T cell receptor beta chains in this list originate from one sample, sequenced in a study of T cell repertoires in cytomegalovirus infection. TCRdb re-derived calls from the reads in MiXCR, one entry per CDR3 protein. The sample lists around 270,000 distinct CDR3 sequences; roughly 10% were seen once. Specimen: PBMCs. All receptors derive from a human donor in good health (CMV status not recorded). Some clones in this sample may be carry-over from other donors' samples.

This chain connects TRBV5-1 to TRBJ2-5; 8 nucleotides align to TRBD1. The CDR3 sequence is 17 residues long. Trimming removed 4 bases from V and 3 bases from J; junction bases left unmatched: 14. CDR1 is SGHRS, CDR2 YFSETQ, per germline. The CDR3, as DNA: TGCGCCAGCAGCGCTGACGGGACAGGTGGTTTTGAAGAGACCCAGTACTTC. Translated: CASSADGTGGFEETQYF.

This clonotype was seen only a few times. V gene TRBV7-9 combines with J gene TRBJ1-1; D is ambiguous. The V end was cut by 8 bases, the J end by 4 bases, with 20 bases between. The V gene's germline CDR1 is SEHNR and CDR2 FQNEAQ (reference sequence). The CDR3 length is 15 residues. The DNA of the CDR3 is TGTGCCAGCGGGCGGTGGACGGTCACCGCCACTGAAGCTTTCTTT. It specifies CASGRWTVTATEAFF.

Many counts were recorded for this clonotype. The V call is TRBV14, the J call TRBJ1-6, with a tentative D call TRBD1 (6 bases). V was shortened by 4 bases and J by 6 bases, with 16 bases between the two germline ends. Germline V gives CDR1 SGHDN, CDR2 FVKESK. The CDR3 contains 16 residues. This CDR3 reads CASSPRSGQSNSPLHF. CDR3 DNA sequence: TGTGCCAGCAGCCCTCGGTCCGGACAGAGTAATTCACCCCTCCACTTT.

This clonotype was detected only a few times. The J gene is TRBJ1-2, the V gene TRBV11-2; D possibly corresponds to TRBD1 (6 bases). V lost 1 base, J lost 8 bases, and 14 bases lay in between. The CDR3 extends over 14 amino acids. Germline V gene data show CDR1 as SGHAT and CDR2 as FQNNGV. The DNA for the CDR3 is TGTGCCAGCAGCTTAGCGTTCAGGGGCGAAGGCTACACCTTC. It codes for CASSLAFRGEGYTF.

The chain links TRBV29-1 to TRBJ2-5; the match to TRBD2 covers 10 bases. J was trimmed by 4 bases and V by 6 bases; bases with no gene match: 2. The germline CDR1 and CDR2 sequences are SQVTM and ANQGSEA. This CDR3 has 12 amino acids. CDR3 residues: CSVGTSAETQYF. In DNA form, the CDR3 reads TGCAGCGTCGGGACTAGCGCAGAGACCCAGTACTTC. The full variable domain, in which reference TRBV29-1 and TRBJ2-5 provide the parts outside the CDR3, is SAVISQKPSRDICQRGTSLTIQCQVDSQVTMMFWYRQQPGQSLTLIATANQGSEATYESGFVIDKFPISRPNLTFSTLTVSNMSPEDSSIYLCSVGTSAETQYFGPGTRLLVL.

The rearrangement links TRBV7-2 to TRBJ2-5; weak D call: TRBD1 (6 bases). The length of the CDR3 is 13 residues. The germline V and J ends were trimmed by 5 bases and 7 bases, with 14 bases remaining between them. Germline CDR1 is SGHTA and CDR2 is FQGNSA. In nucleotides, the CDR3 is TGTGCCAGCAGCGCCGGGTCACAGGGGACCCAGTACTTC. It is translated as CASSAGSQGTQYF. The whole variable domain, filled in from reference TRBV7-2 and TRBJ2-5, reads GAGVSQSPSNKVTEKGKDVELRCDPISGHTALYWYRQSLGQGLEFLIYFQGNSAPDKSGLPSDRFSAERTGGSVSTLTIQRTQQEDSAVYLCASSAGSQGTQYFGPGTRLLVL.

Many counts were recorded for this clonotype. The chain is built from TRBV4-1 and TRBJ1-2; 7 bases are a match to TRBD1. CDR3 length equals 14 residues. Germline values: CDR1 MGHRA, CDR2 YSYEKL. Trimming cost V 0 bases and J 11 bases; bases outside gene matches: 9. CDR3 loop: CASSQDRMTGRYTF. The CDR3 DNA sequence: TGCGCCAGCAGCCAAGATCGAATGACAGGGAGGTACACCTTC.

At least ten counts were recorded for this clonotype. The rearrangement joins TRBV4-2 to TRBJ1-5; D may be TRBD1 (6 bases). Germline V gene sequence: CDR1 LGHNA, CDR2 YNFKEQ. The length of the CDR3 is 17 residues. Trimming pared 0 bases from V and 1 base from J, leaving 13 bases between. CDR3 sequence reads: CASSQDVAGASNQPQHF. The CDR3 nucleotides are TGTGCCAGCAGCCAAGACGTCGCAGGGGCCAGCAATCAGCCCCAGCATTTT.

This chain uses TRBV7-2 with TRBJ1-5; weak D call: TRBD1 (6 bases). The CDR3 covers 14 residues. V gave up 4 bases and J gave up 6 bases, with 13 bases separating them. The germline CDR1 and CDR2 sequences are SGHTA and FQGNSA. CDR3 loop: CASSYREWGQPQHF. Written as DNA, the CDR3 is TGTGCCAGCAGCTACAGGGAATGGGGTCAGCCCCAGCATTTT.

The sample holds one count of this clonotype. The chain joins TRBV7-9 to TRBJ2-7; D call uncertain. Germline CDR1 SEHNR, CDR2 FQNEAQ (reference sequence). The CDR3 length is 11 residues. The CDR3 DNA follows: TGTGTTTGTGGGTCCTCCTACGAGCAGTACTTC. Protein product: CVCGSSYEQYF.

This clonotype occurred a few times. The rearrangement joins TRBV7-6 to TRBJ1-1; TRBD1 might be the D (5 bases). V was clipped by 11 bases and J by 5 bases, with 12 bases between them. CDR3 length: 11 residues. Germline V gene sequence: CDR1 SGHVS, CDR2 FNYEAQ. Here the CDR3 DNA reads TGTGCCCGGGGGGAGGGGACTGAAGCTTTCTTT. Its protein product is CARGEGTEAFF.